This passage covers 25 T cell receptor beta chains from one sample sequenced in a study of blood T cell repertoires in COVID-19. The table came from immunoSEQ multiplex PCR; TCRdb's copy has only in-frame clones and leaves some out. The table includes approximately 68,000 clones, 80% to 90% detected once. The sample comprised peripheral blood. These receptors were collected from a human donor in a cohort sampled during active COVID-19.

V usage is TRBV7-9 and J usage is TRBJ2-5; D gene ambiguous. CDR1 SEHNR and CDR2 FQNEAQ come from the germline V gene (reference sequence). CDR3 length: 14 amino acids. Trimming removed 2 bases at V and 4 bases at J, with 11 bases between. The CDR3 is CASSLSIGGETQYF. The CDR3 bases are TGTGCCAGCAGCTTATCAATCGGCGGAGAGACCCAGTACTTC.

V is TRBV28 and J is TRBJ2-7; no definite D call. Trimming removed 2 bases at V and 0 bases at J, with 8 bases between. The length of the CDR3 is 14 residues. Germline CDR1 is MDHEN and CDR2 is SYDVKM. Here the CDR3 DNA reads TGTGCCAGCAGTTTAGGTAGTAGCTCCTACGAGCAGTACTTC. It specifies CASSLGSSSYEQYF.

This chain connects TRBV5-4 to TRBJ2-2; maybe TRBD1 (6 bases). V dropped 4 bases and J dropped 3 bases, with 16 bases sitting between them. The CDR3 length is 16 residues. The V gene's germline CDR1 is SGHNT and CDR2 YYREEE (reference sequence). The CDR3 loop reads CASSPYRDGDTGELFF. CDR3 nucleotides: TGTGCCAGCAGCCCCTACAGGGATGGGGACACCGGGGAGCTGTTTTTT.

The rearrangement uses TRBV7-3 and TRBJ2-5; a weak D match, TRBD1 (5 bases). V was trimmed by 4 bases and J by 1 base, leaving 13 bases between them. Germline V gene data show CDR1 as SGHTA and CDR2 as FQGTGA. This CDR3 region has 15 residues. CDR3 bases: TGTGCCAGCAGCTCTACAGGAAGATCCCAAGAGACCCAGTACTTC. Its translation is CASSSTGRSQETQYF.

The chain couples TRBV28 to TRBJ1-5; tentative D call: TRBD1 (5 bases). The germline V gene has CDR1 MDHEN and CDR2 SYDVKM. The germline V and J ends were trimmed by 6 bases and 5 bases, with 11 bases remaining between them. This CDR3 region has 13 residues. The DNA for the CDR3 is TGTGCCAGCAGAGGGGATTACGATCAGCCCCAGCATTTT. Translated, it gives CASRGDYDQPQHF.

The chain employs TRBV4-1 and TRBJ2-1; 9 bases are a match to TRBD2. The CDR3 sequence is 17 residues long. V dropped 1 base and J dropped 5; count of bases not matched to a gene: 9. Germline loops: CDR1 MGHRA, CDR2 YSYEKL. The CDR3 sequence is CASSQVQPIAGDNEQFF. CDR3 sequence (DNA): TGCGCCAGCAGCCAAGTTCAACCAATAGCGGGGGACAATGAGCAGTTCTTC.

The gene calls are TRBV6-5 and TRBJ2-7; perhaps TRBD2 as D (7 bases). The CDR3 is 15 amino acids. Trimming removed 0 bases from V and 0 bases from J, with 9 bases in between. CDR1 is MNHEY and CDR2 is SVGAGI in the germline V gene. The chain's CDR3 is CASSYSGGRSYEQYF. The CDR3 DNA reads as TGTGCCAGCAGTTACTCGGGGGGGCGCTCCTACGAGCAGTACTTC.

This chain connects TRBV2 to TRBJ2-5; D is perhaps TRBD2 (6 bases). This CDR3 contains 16 residues. Looked up from germline, CDR1 is SNHLY and CDR2 is FYNNEI. Trimming left V 6 bases short and J 0 bases short, with 17 bases between. The CDR3 nucleotides read TGTGCCAGCAGATCAATACCGGGGGTGTACCAAGAGACCCAGTACTTC. The encoded protein is CASRSIPGVYQETQYF.

The genes are TRBV7-9 and TRBJ2-3; TRBD1 is a possible D gene (5 bases). Germline CDR1 SEHNR, CDR2 FQNEAQ (reference sequence). The CDR3 length is 19 residues. Trimming stripped 1 base from V and 2 bases from J, with 22 bases between. The CDR3: CASSLVSTGGIGVTDTQYF. Written as DNA, the CDR3 is TGTGCCAGCAGCTTAGTGAGTACAGGCGGAATAGGGGTCACAGATACGCAGTATTTT.

The genes are TRBV5-1 and TRBJ2-1; TRBD2 matches 11 bases. Germline trimming cut 3 bases from V and 4 bases from J; bases unmatched to any gene: 6. Germline V gives CDR1 SGHRS, CDR2 YFSETQ. The CDR3 consists of 16 residues. CDR3 protein: CASSSTSGSWYNEQFF. CDR3 sequence (DNA): TGCGCCAGCAGCTCTACTAGCGGGAGTTGGTACAATGAGCAGTTCTTC.

The gene calls are TRBV6-2 or TRBV6-3 and TRBJ1-1; 7 bases line up with TRBD1. V gave up 4 bases and J gave up 4 bases; unmatched junction bases: 3. The CDR3 spans 13 residues. Germline lookup yields CDR1 MNHEY and CDR2 SVGEGT. This CDR3 reads CASSSGQATEAFF. CDR3 in DNA: TGTGCCAGCAGTTCTGGACAGGCCACTGAAGCTTTCTTT.

The gene calls are TRBV4-1 and TRBJ2-3; 12 bases fit TRBD2. Germline trimming cut 1 base from V and 5 bases from J; bases unmatched to any gene: 7. The CDR3 contains 17 residues. CDR1 is MGHRA and CDR2 is YSYEKL in the germline V gene. CDR3 region: CASSQGRTSGDGDTQYF. DNA for the CDR3: TGCGCCAGCAGCCAAGGGAGGACTAGCGGGGACGGAGATACGCAGTATTTT.

The rearrangement joins TRBV19 to TRBJ1-5; 8 bases fit TRBD1. The germline V gene has CDR1 LNHDA and CDR2 SQIVND (reference sequence). The CDR3 contains 15 residues. The ends lost 7 bases at V and 0 bases at J; junction bases unmatched: 5. The CDR3 bases are TGTGCCAGTACTACGGACAGGGATAGCAATCAGCCCCAGCATTTT. Its protein product is CASTTDRDSNQPQHF.

This clone was picked up one time. The chain joins TRBV7-2 to TRBJ2-3; 9 bases map to TRBD2. The CDR3 has 16 residues. V was pared by 4 bases and J by 2 bases, with 7 bases of the junction left unmatched. From germline, CDR1 is SGHTA and CDR2 FQGNSA. Here the CDR3 reads CASSSPAGGHTDTQYF. CDR3 DNA: TGTGCCAGCAGCTCCCCAGCGGGAGGCCACACAGATACGCAGTATTTT.

The V gene is TRBV7-9, the J gene TRBJ2-5, with 9 bases identical to TRBD2. With 10 bases clipped from V and 5 bases from J, the junction kept 14 bases outside the gene matches. CDR1 and CDR2 from the germline V gene are SEHNR and FQNEAQ (reference sequence). The CDR3 length is 15 residues. The CDR3 DNA sequence: TGTGCCACAGCGGCTATAGCGGGAGTGGTGGAGACCCAGTACTTC. It specifies CATAAIAGVVETQYF.

The rearrangement links TRBV6-2 or TRBV6-3 to TRBJ2-1, with 10 positions matching TRBD1. J lost 6 bases, V lost 2 bases, and 10 bases had no gene match. The CDR3 has 17 residues. CDR1 and CDR2 (germline): MNHEY, SVGEGT. CDR3 sequence (DNA): TGTGCCAGCAGTTACAACCCGGACAGGGGGGGATTCAATGAGCAGTTCTTC. It is translated as CASSYNPDRGGFNEQFF.

The chain is built from TRBV9 and TRBJ2-5; weak D call: TRBD1 (7 bases). With 3 bases removed from V and 4 bases from J, the gap between germline ends came to 16 bases. This CDR3 spans 15 amino acids. Germline loops: CDR1 SGDLS, CDR2 YYNGEE. CDR3 amino acids: CASSEGAGRGETQYF. DNA for the CDR3: TGTGCCAGCAGCGAGGGGGCGGGGCGGGGAGAGACCCAGTACTTC.

In its sample, this clone was seen a few times. The rearrangement joins TRBV9 to TRBJ2-7; tentatively, D is TRBD2 (5 bases). V lost 3 bases to trimming and J lost 7 bases, with 20 bases between them. The CDR3 has 15 residues. The germline V gene encodes CDR1 SGDLS and CDR2 YYNGEE. The CDR3 nucleotides read TGTGCCAGCAGCGCCGGGATGGAAGGACGAGGGGAGCAGTACTTC. This codes for CASSAGMEGRGEQYF.

The chain recombines TRBV6-5 with TRBJ2-2; TRBD2 aligns across 8 bases. This CDR3 has 14 amino acids. From germline, CDR1 is MNHEY and CDR2 SVGAGI. V lost 10 bases and J lost 7; bases outside the gene matches: 11. The CDR3 DNA reads TGTGCCACCAAGACGGGAGGGGGGATCGGGGAGCTGTTTTTT. Protein sequence: CATKTGGGIGELFF.

The chain is built from TRBV3-1 (or the pseudogene TRBV3-2) and TRBJ2-7, with 9 bases fitting TRBD1. This CDR3 contains 15 residues. V lost 5 bases, J lost 4 bases, and 9 bases stayed unmatched. The V gene's germline CDR1 is LGHDT and CDR2 YNNKEL (reference sequence). In DNA form, the CDR3 reads TGTGCCAGCAGCACCTTTGGGACAGGGCAATACGAGCAGTACTTC. Residues: CASSTFGTGQYEQYF.

The chain joins TRBV28 to TRBJ1-4; D might be TRBD1 (6 bases). The CDR3 totals 12 residues. Trimming stripped 2 bases from V and 8 bases from J, with 6 bases between. CDR1 is MDHEN and CDR2 is SYDVKM in the germline V gene. The CDR3 here is CASSLQGEKLFF. DNA for the CDR3: TGTGCCAGCAGTTTACAGGGGGAAAAACTGTTTTTT.

This sequence joins TRBV30 and TRBJ1-6; 8 bases map to TRBD1. The CDR3 has 14 amino acids. Germline values: CDR1 GTSNPN, CDR2 SVGIG (reference sequence). V trimming: 1 base; J trimming: 9 bases; junction bases outside the gene matches: 5. The CDR3 bases are TGTGCCTGGAGTGGGACAGGGAGGGGTTCACCCCTCCACTTT. Translation: CAWSGTGRGSPLHF.

V and J are TRBV20-1 and TRBJ1-1, with a tentative D call TRBD1 (5 bases). The germline V and J ends were trimmed by 3 bases and 5 bases, with 13 bases remaining between them. Germline CDR1 and CDR2: DFQATT and SNEGSKA (reference sequence). The length of the CDR3 is 13 residues. Here the CDR3 DNA reads TGCAGTGCTAGTCGGGGGGACGGGACTGAAGCTTTCTTT. Amino acid sequence: CSASRGDGTEAFF.

V usage is TRBV28 and J usage is TRBJ1-4, with D maybe TRBD1 (5 bases). The CDR3 is 16 amino acids. The germline V gene has CDR1 MDHEN and CDR2 SYDVKM. V lost 2 bases and J lost 7, with 17 bases in between. CDR3 in amino acids: CASSLDPGLGGEKLFF. CDR3 DNA: TGTGCCAGCAGTTTAGACCCGGGACTTGGAGGTGAAAAACTGTTTTTT. The entire variable domain, with the rest obtained from reference TRBV28 and TRBJ1-4, is as follows: DVKVTQSSRYLVKRTGEKVFLECVQDMDHENMFWYRQDPGLGLRLIYFSYDVKMKEKGDIPEGYSVSREKKERFSLILESASTNQTSMYLCASSLDPGLGGEKLFFGSGTQLSVL.

On this clone itself: One junction end disagrees with the germline gene, perhaps due to a read error. This specimen includes other DNA sequences encoding the same CDR3. The chain employs TRBV6-1 and TRBJ2-7; D may be TRBD2 (5 bases). CDR3 size: 13 residues. Germline V gives CDR1 MNHNS, CDR2 SASEGT. The DNA of the CDR3 is TGTGCCAGCAGTGAATGGCGGGTCTACGAGCAATACTTC. This sequence encodes CASSEWRVYEQYF.